This T cell receptor beta chain was sequenced during a study of technical replicates of blood from several donors. The data were produced by immunoSEQ multiplex PCR, yet TCRdb's version contains in-frame clones alone and is incomplete. The profile shows about 100,000 clones, 96% of them singletons. The V gene's germline CDR1 is SGDLS and CDR2 YYNGEE. The CDR3 loop spans 14 amino acids. Trimming removed 2 bases at V and 6 bases at J, with 12 bases between. This sequence originates from a human donor in good health. The chain carries TRBV9 and TRBJ1-5, with D possibly being TRBD1 (6 bases). What was sequenced was T cells isolated from PBMCs. CDR3 in amino acids: CASSVTGSAQPQHF. The CDR3 nucleotides are TGTGCCAGCAGCGTTACAGGGTCGGCTCAGCCCCAGCATTTT. The variable domain in full, completed from reference TRBV9 and TRBJ1-5, reads DSGVTQTPKHLITATGQRVTLRCSPRSGDLSVYWYQQSLDQGLQFLIQYYNGEERAKGNILERFSAQQFPDLHSELNLSSLELGDSALYFCASSVTGSAQPQHFGDGTRLSIL.